The 27 T cell receptor beta chains below were found in one sample sequenced in a study of cytomegalovirus exposure and HLA in healthy donors. It was with 60 Vbeta and 13 Jbeta primers that the PCR ran. Profiling relied on immunoSEQ multiplex PCR, and the TCRdb table lists in-frame clones only, not all of them. The table shows more than 80,000 clones, with about two thirds occurring only once. Material: PBMCs. These receptors were taken from a boy younger than 18 in good health and CMV-seronegative.

This clone appeared a few times. J is TRBJ2-1 and V is TRBV6-5; 13 positions match TRBD2. The junction had 1 base not matched to a gene; V was cut back by 7 bases and J by 7 bases. CDR1 is MNHEY and CDR2 is SVGAGI in the germline V gene. This CDR3 has 13 residues. The chain's CDR3 is CASTGLAGNEQFF. The DNA for the CDR3 is TGTGCCAGCACGGGACTAGCGGGAAATGAGCAGTTCTTC.

CDR3 region: CASSPQGYTEAFF. CDR3 DNA sequence: TGTGCCAGCAGCCCTCAGGGTTACACTGAAGCTTTCTTT. The chain has TRBV7-2 and TRBJ1-1, with D perhaps TRBD1 (5 bases). Trimming shortened V by 5 bases and J by 3 bases, and 10 bases separated the two germline ends. Germline V gene sequence: CDR1 SGHTA, CDR2 FQGNSA. There are 13 residues in the CDR3. Drawing the rest from reference TRBV7-2 and TRBJ1-1, the complete variable domain is GAGVSQSPSNKVTEKGKDVELRCDPISGHTALYWYRQSLGQGLEFLIYFQGNSAPDKSGLPSDRFSAERTGGSVSTLTIQRTQQEDSAVYLCASSPQGYTEAFFGQGTRLTVV.

This clone showed up just a few times. This sequence joins TRBV15 and TRBJ2-7; TRBD1 matches 8 bases. V lost 5 bases, J lost 5 bases, and 8 bases stayed unmatched. Germline CDR1 and CDR2: LNHNV and YYDKDF (reference sequence). The CDR3 contains 14 residues. CDR3 protein: CATSVGQGTDEQYF. CDR3 in DNA: TGTGCCACCAGCGTAGGACAGGGTACCGACGAGCAGTACTTC.

Concerning this clone: This sample includes further DNA sequences coding for the same CDR3. The genes are TRBV11-2 and TRBJ2-3; 9 nucleotides match TRBD2. Germline-derived CDR1 and CDR2 are SGHAT and FQNNGV. This CDR3 has 15 amino acids. With 5 bases clipped from V and 3 bases from J, the junction kept 6 bases outside the gene matches. The CDR3 nucleotides are TGTGCCAGCAGCCCTTGGACTAGCGCGACAGATACGCAGTATTTT. Translated: CASSPWTSATDTQYF.

The chain joins TRBV19 to TRBJ2-1, with TRBD1 matching over 7 bases. This CDR3 has 17 amino acids. Losses at the gene ends were 7 bases for V and 4 bases for J; bases not matched to a gene: 16. CDR1 is LNHDA, CDR2 SQIVND, per germline (reference sequence). The CDR3 loop reads CASNPTQMRGPYNEQFF. CDR3 in DNA: TGTGCCAGTAACCCGACCCAGATGAGGGGGCCTTACAATGAGCAGTTCTTC.

This rearrangement joins TRBV30 to TRBJ2-7; D not certain. CDR1 and CDR2 (germline): GTSNPN, SVGIG (reference sequence). Deletions cut 0 bases from V and 6 bases from J, with 12 bases between. CDR3 size: 13 residues. The CDR3 DNA sequence: TGTGCCTGGAGTGTACGTAAGGAGACCGAGCAGTACTTC. Protein product: CAWSVRKETEQYF.

The J gene is TRBJ2-2, the V gene TRBV5-4, with TRBD2 matching over 11 bases. V lost 2 bases, J lost 9 bases, and 6 bases stayed unmatched. CDR1 is SGHNT and CDR2 is YYREEE in the germline V gene (reference sequence). CDR3 length: 15 amino acids. In nucleotides, the CDR3 is TGTGCCAGCAGCTTCTCCGGGACTAGCGGCCGGGAGCTGTTTTTT. This sequence encodes CASSFSGTSGRELFF.

This clone was counted a few times. The V call is TRBV2, the J call TRBJ2-3; TRBD2 agrees at 8 bases. The V and J ends lost 7 bases and 0 bases, in that order; junction bases with no gene match: 6. CDR1 and CDR2 from the germline V gene are SNHLY and FYNNEI. The length of the CDR3 is 15 residues. The CDR3 DNA is TGTGCCAGCACGGAACTAGCGGCTAGCACAGATACGCAGTATTTT. Its translation is CASTELAASTDTQYF.

This chain connects TRBV5-1 to TRBJ2-5; the match to TRBD1 covers 7 bases. This CDR3 has 14 amino acids. Trimming removed 4 bases from V and 7 bases from J; junction bases left unmatched: 10. Germline V gene data show CDR1 as SGHRS and CDR2 as YFSETQ. The CDR3 reads CASSPGQVPGTQYF. CDR3 DNA: TGCGCCAGCAGCCCCGGACAGGTCCCGGGGACCCAGTACTTC.

The V and J genes are TRBV5-1 and TRBJ2-2; 11 bases map to TRBD1. CDR3 length: 16 amino acids. J gave up 5 bases and V 3 bases, and 6 bases lay outside the gene matches. The germline gives CDR1 SGHRS, CDR2 YFSETQ. DNA of the CDR3: TGCGCCAGCAGCTCCGGGACAGGGGGTGGTACCGGGGAGCTGTTTTTT. Translation: CASSSGTGGGTGELFF.

V is TRBV7-6 and J is TRBJ1-4, with D maybe TRBD1 (5 bases). The germline gives CDR1 SGHVS, CDR2 FNYEAQ. The CDR3 totals 14 residues. Trimming shortened V by 3 bases and J by 5 bases, and 10 bases separated the two germline ends. For the CDR3, the DNA is TGTGCCAGCAGCTTGGGGCAGACCAATGAAAAACTGTTTTTT. Protein product: CASSLGQTNEKLFF.

V and J are TRBV7-6 and TRBJ2-1, with D uncertain. The V end was cut by 4 bases, the J end by 14 bases, with 18 bases between. Germline loops: CDR1 SGHVS, CDR2 FNYEAQ. There are 13 residues in the CDR3. The CDR3 sequence is CASSSGPNGDEFF. CDR3 DNA sequence: TGTGCCAGCAGCTCAGGTCCAAATGGCGATGAGTTCTTC.

CDR3 in DNA: TGCGCCAGCAGCCAACCGGACAGGGAGCCTCAGCCCCAGCATTTT. Protein sequence: CASSQPDREPQPQHF. The chain uses TRBV4-1 and TRBJ1-5; TRBD1 agrees at 8 bases. V shed 2 bases, J shed 6 bases, and the junction held 6 bases outside the gene matches. CDR1 is MGHRA, CDR2 YSYEKL, per germline. This CDR3 spans 15 amino acids.

This sequence joins TRBV7-3 and TRBJ2-2; 13 bases align to TRBD2. The CDR3 has 19 residues. Per the germline V gene, CDR1 is SGHTA and CDR2 is FQGTGA. V gave up 5 bases and J gave up 2 bases; unmatched junction bases: 11. This CDR3 is CASSEGLAGAVVNTGELFF. As DNA, the CDR3 is TGTGCCAGCAGCGAAGGACTAGCGGGGGCCGTAGTTAACACCGGGGAGCTGTTTTTT.

The chain combines TRBV10-3 with TRBJ1-4; D call uncertain. Between the trimmed V and J ends, which lost 4 bases and 5 bases, there was a span of 11 bases. The CDR3 length is 14 residues. Germline values: CDR1 ENHRY, CDR2 SYGVKD. CDR3 loop: CAISGGRGNEKLFF. CDR3 bases: TGTGCCATCAGTGGCGGCCGCGGAAATGAAAAACTGTTTTTT.

This clone was observed a few times. This chain uses TRBV4-1 with TRBJ1-5; D not resolved. Deletions cut 0 bases from V and 0 bases from J, with 9 bases between. Germline CDR1 reads MGHRA; CDR2 reads YSYEKL. The CDR3 is 16 amino acids. CDR3 sequence: CASSQDDGYSNQPQHF. DNA of the CDR3: TGCGCCAGCAGCCAAGATGACGGGTATAGCAATCAGCCCCAGCATTTT.

The chain combines TRBV2 with TRBJ1-5; D gene ambiguous. The V end lost 6 bases, the J end lost 0 bases, and 9 bases lay between the germline ends. The CDR3 runs 14 residues. From germline, CDR1 is SNHLY and CDR2 FYNNEI. The DNA for the CDR3 is TGTGCCAGCAGAGCCGGGAATAGCAATCAGCCCCAGCATTTT. This encodes CASRAGNSNQPQHF.

The gene calls are TRBV28 and TRBJ1-6, with 7 bases that match TRBD1. This CDR3 has 16 amino acids. J lost 7 bases, V lost 5 bases, and 11 bases had no gene match. CDR1 and CDR2 from the germline V gene are MDHEN and SYDVKM. The CDR3 protein is CASSPYTTGTNSPLHF. The CDR3, as DNA: TGTGCCAGCAGTCCATATACGACAGGGACGAATTCACCCCTCCACTTT.

V gene TRBV5-4 combines with J gene TRBJ2-7; possible D gene TRBD2, 6 bases. V was pared by 3 bases and J by 2 bases, with 9 bases between. This CDR3 comprises 13 residues. The germline V gene encodes CDR1 SGHNT and CDR2 YYREEE (reference sequence). The CDR3 protein is CASSWGTAYEQYF. CDR3 DNA sequence: TGTGCCAGCAGCTGGGGGACTGCCTACGAGCAGTACTTC. The full variable domain, its missing parts supplied by reference TRBV5-4 and TRBJ2-7, is ETGVTQSPTHLIKTRGQQVTLRCSSQSGHNTVSWYQQALGQGPQFIFQYYREEENGRGNFPPRFSGLQFPNYSSELNVNALELDDSALYLCASSWGTAYEQYFGPGTRLTVT.

In DNA, the CDR3 is TGTGCCAGCAGCTTAGCGGGAGGAAATACGGAGCAGTTCTTC. As protein: CASSLAGGNTEQFF. This rearrangement joins TRBV7-6 to TRBJ2-1, with D possibly being TRBD2 (6 bases). Trimming removed 0 bases from V and 10 bases from J, with 13 bases in between. The germline V gene has CDR1 SGHVS and CDR2 FNYEAQ. CDR3 length equals 14 residues.

This chain links TRBV19 with TRBJ1-5; 9 positions agree with TRBD1. This CDR3 region has 17 residues. J lost 7 bases, V lost 3 bases, and 13 bases had no gene match. Germline CDR1 reads LNHDA; CDR2 reads SQIVND (reference sequence). The CDR3 here is CASSMGSQDRGWQPQHF. The CDR3, as DNA: TGTGCCAGTAGTATGGGGTCTCAAGACAGGGGGTGGCAGCCCCAGCATTTT. Based on the CDR3 plus reference TRBV19 and TRBJ1-5, the full variable domain is DGGITQSPKYLFRKEGQNVTLSCEQNLNHDAMYWYRQDPGQGLRLIYYSQIVNDFQKGDIAEGYSVSREKKESFPLTVTSAQKNPTAFYLCASSMGSQDRGWQPQHFGDGTRLSIL.

V is TRBV11-3 and J is TRBJ1-1; D gene uncertain. The CDR3 has 12 residues. Germline V gene data show CDR1 as SGHNT and CDR2 as YENEEA. Deletions cut 1 base from V and 7 bases from J, with 7 bases between. In nucleotides, the CDR3 is TGTGCCAGCAGCTTAGGGGCGGGTGAAGCTTTCTTT. This translates into CASSLGAGEAFF.

The V and J genes are TRBV28 and TRBJ1-5, with 8 bases identical to TRBD1. Germline V gene data show CDR1 as MDHEN and CDR2 as SYDVKM. The CDR3 runs 15 residues. V shed 8 bases and J 0 bases; nucleotides not matched to a gene: 6. CDR3 DNA sequence: TGTGCCAGCTACCCGGACAGGGATAGCAATCAGCCCCAGCATTTT. It encodes CASYPDRDSNQPQHF.

This rearrangement joins TRBV28 to TRBJ2-1, with 8 bases lining up with TRBD1. The CDR3 consists of 15 residues. In germline, CDR1 is MDHEN, CDR2 SYDVKM. Trimming removed 5 bases from V and 3 bases from J; junction bases left unmatched: 6. The CDR3 is CASSRRQGNYNEQFF. In DNA form, the CDR3 reads TGTGCCAGCAGTCGCCGACAGGGGAACTACAATGAGCAGTTCTTC.

This rearrangement joins TRBV5-1 to TRBJ1-6, with D possibly being TRBD1 (6 bases). CDR3 length equals 15 residues. V dropped 1 base and J dropped 10 bases, with 15 bases sitting between them. Germline lookup yields CDR1 SGHRS and CDR2 YFSETQ. The CDR3: CASSLTGSKESPLHF. The CDR3 nucleotides read TGCGCCAGCAGCTTGACAGGGTCCAAGGAGTCACCCCTCCACTTT.

This clone was found a few times. The chain employs TRBV5-1 and TRBJ1-1; TRBD1 matches 12 bases. Unmatched junction bases numbered 11, after V lost 4 bases and J lost 4 bases. The CDR3 runs to 17 residues. Germline CDR1 SGHRS, CDR2 YFSETQ. The CDR3 sequence: CASSQRGTGGAGTEAFF. In DNA form, the CDR3 reads TGCGCCAGCAGCCAAAGAGGGACAGGGGGCGCGGGCACTGAAGCTTTCTTT.

The rearrangement links TRBV2 to TRBJ2-7; 8 nucleotides line up with TRBD2. This CDR3 is 12 amino acids long. Germline CDR1 and CDR2: SNHLY and FYNNEI. The junction had 0 bases not matched to a gene; V was cut back by 7 bases and J by 1 base. The CDR3 DNA reads TGTGCCAGCATAGCGGGGTCCTACGAGCAGTACTTC. Translated: CASIAGSYEQYF.